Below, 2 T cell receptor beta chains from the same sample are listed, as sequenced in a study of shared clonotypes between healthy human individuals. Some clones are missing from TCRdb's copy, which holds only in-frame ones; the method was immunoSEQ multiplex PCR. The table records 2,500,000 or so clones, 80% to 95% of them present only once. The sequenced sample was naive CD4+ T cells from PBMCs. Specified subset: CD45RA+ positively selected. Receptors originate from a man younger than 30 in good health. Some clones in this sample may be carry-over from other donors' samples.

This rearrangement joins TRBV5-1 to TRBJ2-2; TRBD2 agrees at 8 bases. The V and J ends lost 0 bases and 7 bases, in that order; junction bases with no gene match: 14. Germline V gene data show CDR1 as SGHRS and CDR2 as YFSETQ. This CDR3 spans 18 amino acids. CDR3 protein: CASSLETGGPVFGGELFF. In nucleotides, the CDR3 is TGCGCCAGCAGCTTGGAAACGGGAGGGCCGGTCTTTGGCGGGGAGCTGTTTTTT.

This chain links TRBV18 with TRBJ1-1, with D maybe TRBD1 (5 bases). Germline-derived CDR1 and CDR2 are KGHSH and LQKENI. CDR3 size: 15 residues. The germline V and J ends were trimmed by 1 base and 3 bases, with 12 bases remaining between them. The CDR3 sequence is CASSPRGTQDTEAFF. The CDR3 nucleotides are TGTGCCAGCTCACCACGCGGGACGCAGGACACTGAAGCTTTCTTT.